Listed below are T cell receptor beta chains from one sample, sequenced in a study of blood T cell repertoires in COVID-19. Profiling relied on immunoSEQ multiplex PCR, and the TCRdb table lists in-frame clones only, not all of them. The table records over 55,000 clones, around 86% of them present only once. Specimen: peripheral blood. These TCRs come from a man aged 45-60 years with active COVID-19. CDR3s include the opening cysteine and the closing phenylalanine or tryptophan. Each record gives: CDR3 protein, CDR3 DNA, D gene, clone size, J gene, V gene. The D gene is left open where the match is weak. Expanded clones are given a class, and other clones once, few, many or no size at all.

cdr3_aa: CASRESGANVLTF
cdr3_nt: TGTGCCAGCAGGGAGTCTGGGGCCAACGTCCTGACTTTC
d_call: -
clone_size: once
j_call: TRBJ2-6
v_call: TRBV12-3/TRBV12-4

cdr3_aa: CASRSGTNTGELFF
cdr3_nt: TGCGCCAGCCGTAGCGGAACGAACACCGGGGAGCTGTTTTTT
d_call: -
clone_size: once
j_call: TRBJ2-2
v_call: TRBV4-1

cdr3_aa: CASRTLAGDTGELFF
cdr3_nt: TGTGCCAGCAGAACACTAGCGGGAGACACCGGGGAGCTGTTTTTT
d_call: TRBD2
clone_size: -
j_call: TRBJ2-2
v_call: TRBV7-8

cdr3_aa: CASSYYGTQRTHEQFF
cdr3_nt: TGTGCCAGCAGTTACTATGGGACTCAGCGGACCCATGAGCAGTTCTTC
d_call: -
clone_size: -
j_call: TRBJ2-1
v_call: TRBV6-5

cdr3_aa: CASSSPVGQGLTGELFF
cdr3_nt: TGTGCCAGCAGTTCACCTGTTGGACAGGGCCTCACCGGGGAGCTGTTTTTT
d_call: TRBD1
clone_size: -
j_call: TRBJ2-2
v_call: TRBV6-2/TRBV6-3

cdr3_aa: CASSPPTSGSTDTQYF
cdr3_nt: TGTGCCAGCAGCCCACCAACTAGCGGGAGCACAGATACGCAGTATTTT
d_call: TRBD2
clone_size: -
j_call: TRBJ2-3
v_call: TRBV9

cdr3_aa: CASSLVGGPSTDTQYF
cdr3_nt: TGTGCCAGCAGCTTGGTGGGAGGCCCTAGCACAGATACGCAGTATTTT
d_call: -
clone_size: -
j_call: TRBJ2-3
v_call: TRBV11-1

cdr3_aa: CASSIDKFETQYF
cdr3_nt: TGTGCCAGTAGTATCGACAAGTTTGAGACCCAGTACTTC
d_call: -
clone_size: -
j_call: TRBJ2-5
v_call: TRBV19

cdr3_aa: CAWGGTWKDTEAFF
cdr3_nt: TGTGCCTGGGGCGGGACATGGAAGGACACTGAAGCTTTCTTT
d_call: -
clone_size: few
j_call: TRBJ1-1
v_call: TRBV30

cdr3_aa: CASSVLSTGYTIYF
cdr3_nt: TGTGCCAGCAGCGTATTATCGACTGGGTACACCATATATTTT
d_call: -
clone_size: -
j_call: TRBJ1-3
v_call: TRBV7-9

cdr3_aa: CASSGGQGQSYNSPLHF
cdr3_nt: TGTGCCAGCAGTGGAGGACAGGGACAATCCTATAATTCACCCCTCCACTTT
d_call: TRBD1
clone_size: -
j_call: TRBJ1-6
v_call: TRBV6-1

cdr3_aa: CASSQDNGLAGDTEQFF
cdr3_nt: TGTGCCAGCAGCCAAGATAATGGGCTAGCGGGAGATACTGAGCAGTTCTTC
d_call: TRBD2
clone_size: -
j_call: TRBJ2-1
v_call: TRBV3-1/TRBV3-2

cdr3_aa: CSVLAGETQYF
cdr3_nt: TGCAGTGTTCTAGCGGGTGAGACCCAGTACTTC
d_call: TRBD2
clone_size: -
j_call: TRBJ2-5
v_call: TRBV20-1

cdr3_aa: CASSQGTGTGGTRGYTF
cdr3_nt: TGCGCCAGCAGCCAAGGCACCGGGACAGGGGGAACGCGTGGCTACACCTTC
d_call: TRBD1
clone_size: -
j_call: TRBJ1-2
v_call: TRBV4-1

cdr3_aa: CASSSTPGRREAFF
cdr3_nt: TGTGCCAGCAGCTCGACCCCAGGGAGGCGGGAAGCTTTCTTT
d_call: -
clone_size: once
j_call: TRBJ1-1
v_call: TRBV7-6

cdr3_aa: CASSFKDTQYF
cdr3_nt: TGTGCCAGCAGTTTTAAAGATACGCAGTATTTT
d_call: -
clone_size: -
j_call: TRBJ2-3
v_call: TRBV27

cdr3_aa: CASRPTIGSNQPQHF
cdr3_nt: TGTGCCAGTAGGCCGACAATTGGGAGTAATCAGCCCCAGCATTTT
d_call: -
clone_size: few
j_call: TRBJ1-5
v_call: TRBV19

cdr3_aa: CASSEALGRALIHF
cdr3_nt: TGTGCCAGCAGTGAAGCATTGGGGAGGGCCCTCATACATTTT
d_call: -
clone_size: -
j_call: TRBJ1-5
v_call: TRBV2

cdr3_aa: CASSLSPRAETQYF
cdr3_nt: TGCGCCAGCAGCTTGTCACCCAGGGCGGAGACCCAGTACTTC
d_call: -
clone_size: once
j_call: TRBJ2-5
v_call: TRBV5-1

cdr3_aa: CSVLDQGDRGRDGYTF
cdr3_nt: TGCAGCGTATTAGATCAGGGGGACAGGGGGCGGGATGGCTACACCTTC
d_call: TRBD1
clone_size: -
j_call: TRBJ1-2
v_call: TRBV29-1

cdr3_aa: CASSLEASASYNEQFF
cdr3_nt: TGCGCCAGCAGCTTGGAGGCTAGCGCTTCCTACAATGAGCAGTTCTTC
d_call: -
clone_size: -
j_call: TRBJ2-1
v_call: TRBV5-1

cdr3_aa: CTSSARTSGRGNEQFF
cdr3_nt: TGCACCAGCAGCGCCCGGACTAGCGGGAGGGGCAATGAGCAGTTCTTC
d_call: -
clone_size: -
j_call: TRBJ2-1
v_call: TRBV1

cdr3_aa: CASSLRGADSYEQYF
cdr3_nt: TGTGCCAGCAGCTTACGGGGGGCCGACTCCTACGAGCAGTACTTC
d_call: -
clone_size: -
j_call: TRBJ2-7
v_call: TRBV11-3

cdr3_aa: CASSPGGSTDTQYF
cdr3_nt: TGCGCCAGCAGCCCTGGCGGTAGCACAGATACGCAGTATTTT
d_call: -
clone_size: -
j_call: TRBJ2-3
v_call: TRBV4-3

cdr3_aa: CATKKNTGRSYNEQFF
cdr3_nt: TGTGCCACCAAGAAGAACACAGGGCGCTCCTACAATGAGCAGTTCTTC
d_call: -
clone_size: -
j_call: TRBJ2-1
v_call: TRBV15

cdr3_aa: CASSQSGYRGVQTQYF
cdr3_nt: TGCGCCAGCAGTCAATCCGGGTACAGGGGTGTACAGACCCAGTACTTC
d_call: TRBD1
clone_size: few
j_call: TRBJ2-5
v_call: TRBV23-1

cdr3_aa: CASSWTVYNEQFF
cdr3_nt: TGTGCCAGCAGTTGGACAGTTTACAATGAGCAGTTCTTC
d_call: -
clone_size: -
j_call: TRBJ2-1
v_call: TRBV6-2/TRBV6-3

cdr3_aa: CASSLIPGNTEAFF
cdr3_nt: TGTGCCAGCAGCTTAATCCCAGGGAACACTGAAGCTTTCTTT
d_call: -
clone_size: once
j_call: TRBJ1-1
v_call: TRBV7-3

cdr3_aa: CASSYVSSGTYEQYF
cdr3_nt: TGTGCCAGCAGTTACGTTTCTAGCGGAACCTACGAGCAGTACTTC
d_call: TRBD2
clone_size: -
j_call: TRBJ2-7
v_call: TRBV6-6

cdr3_aa: CASSLTGTAPSTDTQYF
cdr3_nt: TGCGCCAGCAGCTTGACCGGGACAGCCCCTAGCACAGATACGCAGTATTTT
d_call: TRBD1
clone_size: -
j_call: TRBJ2-3
v_call: TRBV5-1

cdr3_aa: CASSSTTGGGYEQYF
cdr3_nt: TGTGCCAGCAGCTCCACAACAGGGGGCGGATACGAGCAGTACTTC
d_call: TRBD1
clone_size: -
j_call: TRBJ2-7
v_call: TRBV7-9

cdr3_aa: CASSWRETGYTF
cdr3_nt: TGTGCCAGCAGCTGGAGGGAAACTGGCTACACCTTC
d_call: -
clone_size: -
j_call: TRBJ1-2
v_call: TRBV7-9

cdr3_aa: CASSSGSTSTDTQYF
cdr3_nt: TGTGCCAGCAGTTCGGGATCCACTAGCACAGATACGCAGTATTTT
d_call: -
clone_size: -
j_call: TRBJ2-3
v_call: TRBV28

cdr3_aa: CASFSRGREEAQPQHF
cdr3_nt: TGTGCCAGCTTCTCACGCGGCAGGGAAGAGGCTCAGCCCCAGCATTTT
d_call: -
clone_size: -
j_call: TRBJ1-5
v_call: TRBV28

cdr3_aa: CASSTRRGGAYEQYF
cdr3_nt: TGTGCCAGCAGCACCCGAAGGGGAGGGGCCTACGAGCAGTACTTC
d_call: TRBD2
clone_size: -
j_call: TRBJ2-7
v_call: TRBV13

cdr3_aa: CASSSSGVNTEAFF
cdr3_nt: TGTGCCAGCAGCTCTTCGGGGGTGAACACTGAAGCTTTCTTT
d_call: -
clone_size: -
j_call: TRBJ1-1
v_call: TRBV7-9

cdr3_aa: CASSEGQAADIQYF
cdr3_nt: TGTGCCAGCAGCGAAGGACAGGCGGCGGACATTCAGTACTTC
d_call: TRBD1
clone_size: -
j_call: TRBJ2-4
v_call: TRBV9

cdr3_aa: CSVEVRGHEKLFF
cdr3_nt: TGCAGCGTTGAGGTCAGGGGACATGAAAAACTGTTTTTT
d_call: -
clone_size: -
j_call: TRBJ1-4
v_call: TRBV29-1

cdr3_aa: CASSRDGGYGYTF
cdr3_nt: TGTGCCAGCAGTCGGGACGGGGGGTATGGCTACACCTTC
d_call: -
clone_size: -
j_call: TRBJ1-2
v_call: TRBV27

cdr3_aa: CASSVGQGYGYTF
cdr3_nt: TGTGCCAGCAGCGTCGGACAGGGATACGGCTACACCTTC
d_call: TRBD1
clone_size: -
j_call: TRBJ1-2
v_call: TRBV11-3

cdr3_aa: CASSPRLAGLNTQYF
cdr3_nt: TGTGCCAGCAGCCCCCGACTAGCGGGTCTCAATACGCAGTATTTT
d_call: TRBD2
clone_size: -
j_call: TRBJ2-3
v_call: TRBV13

cdr3_aa: CASSVAGANTGELFF
cdr3_nt: TGTGCCAGCAGCGTAGCAGGGGCGAACACCGGGGAGCTGTTTTTT
d_call: -
clone_size: -
j_call: TRBJ2-2
v_call: TRBV9

cdr3_aa: CSVEVQANYGYTF
cdr3_nt: TGCAGCGTTGAAGTGCAGGCTAACTATGGCTACACCTTC
d_call: -
clone_size: -
j_call: TRBJ1-2
v_call: TRBV29-1

cdr3_aa: CASSLGWSSGNTIYF
cdr3_nt: TGTGCCAGCAGTTTAGGGTGGAGCTCTGGAAACACCATATATTTT
d_call: -
clone_size: once
j_call: TRBJ1-3
v_call: TRBV28

cdr3_aa: CATSDGGGQGSYEQYF
cdr3_nt: TGTGCCACCAGTGATGGGGGGGGACAGGGCTCCTACGAGCAGTACTTC
d_call: TRBD1
clone_size: few
j_call: TRBJ2-7
v_call: TRBV24-1

cdr3_aa: CATSRGRSTTSGKYNEQFF
cdr3_nt: TGTGCCACCAGCAGAGGACGTTCGACGACTAGCGGAAAATACAATGAGCAGTTCTTC
d_call: TRBD2
clone_size: -
j_call: TRBJ2-1
v_call: TRBV15